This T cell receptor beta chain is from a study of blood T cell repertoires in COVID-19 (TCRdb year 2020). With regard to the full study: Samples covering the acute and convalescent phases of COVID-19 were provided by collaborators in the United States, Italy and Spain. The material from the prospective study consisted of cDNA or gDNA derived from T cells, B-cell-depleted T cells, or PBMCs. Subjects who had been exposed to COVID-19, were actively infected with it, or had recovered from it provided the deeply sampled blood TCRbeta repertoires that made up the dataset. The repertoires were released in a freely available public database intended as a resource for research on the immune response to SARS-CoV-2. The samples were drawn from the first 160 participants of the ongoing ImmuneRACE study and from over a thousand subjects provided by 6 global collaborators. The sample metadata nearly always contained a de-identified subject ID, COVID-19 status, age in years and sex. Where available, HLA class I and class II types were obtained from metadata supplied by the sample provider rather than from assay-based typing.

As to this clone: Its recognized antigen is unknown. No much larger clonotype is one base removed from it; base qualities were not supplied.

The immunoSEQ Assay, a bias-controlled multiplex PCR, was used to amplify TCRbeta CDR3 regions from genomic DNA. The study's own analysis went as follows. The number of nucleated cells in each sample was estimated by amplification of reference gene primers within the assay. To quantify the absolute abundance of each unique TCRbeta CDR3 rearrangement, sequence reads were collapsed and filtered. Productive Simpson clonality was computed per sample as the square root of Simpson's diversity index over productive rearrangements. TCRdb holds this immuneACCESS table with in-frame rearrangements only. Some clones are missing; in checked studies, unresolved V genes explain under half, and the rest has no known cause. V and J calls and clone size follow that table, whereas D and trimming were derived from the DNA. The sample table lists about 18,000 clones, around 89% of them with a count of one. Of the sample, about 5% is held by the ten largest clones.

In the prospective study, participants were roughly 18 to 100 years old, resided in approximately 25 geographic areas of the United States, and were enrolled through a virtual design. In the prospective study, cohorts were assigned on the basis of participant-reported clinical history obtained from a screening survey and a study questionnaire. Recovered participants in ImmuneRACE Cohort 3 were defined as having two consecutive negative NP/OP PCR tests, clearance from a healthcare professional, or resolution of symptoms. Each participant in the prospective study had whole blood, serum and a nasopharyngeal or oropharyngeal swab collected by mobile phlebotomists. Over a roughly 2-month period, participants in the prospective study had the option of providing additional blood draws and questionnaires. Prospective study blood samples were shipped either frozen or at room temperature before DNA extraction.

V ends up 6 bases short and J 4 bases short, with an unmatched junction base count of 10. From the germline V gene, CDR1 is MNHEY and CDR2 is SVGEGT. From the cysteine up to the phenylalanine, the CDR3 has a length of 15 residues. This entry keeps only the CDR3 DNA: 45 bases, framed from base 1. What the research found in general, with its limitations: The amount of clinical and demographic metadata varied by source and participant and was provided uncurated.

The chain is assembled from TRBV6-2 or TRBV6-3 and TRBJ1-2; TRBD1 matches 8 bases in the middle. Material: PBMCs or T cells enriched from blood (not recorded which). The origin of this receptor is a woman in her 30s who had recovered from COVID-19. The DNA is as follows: TGTGCCAGCAGCGAGGGACAGGCGGGTCTCTATGGCTACACCTTC. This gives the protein CASSEGQAGLYGYTF.